This TCR beta chain was identified in a study of neurological immune-mediated disorders. Study conclusions and caveats: On phylogenetic grouping, the repertoires of 18 of 34 multiple sclerosis patients fell within one related-CDR3 cluster, constituting a possible signature. HTLV-1-associated myelopathy had the most TCR clonal expansion, whereas multiple sclerosis had the least (lower than in healthy controls).

TCRdb re-derived calls from the 5' RACE reads in MiXCR, one entry per CDR3 protein. This table has under 70,000 distinct CDR3 sequences, 2.5% to 4% appearing once. V lost 9 bases, J lost 4 bases, and 18 bases lay in between. CDR3 size: 14 residues. This clonotype was recorded many times. The antigen remains unidentified. The chain recombines TRBV12-3 or TRBV12-4 with TRBJ1-2, with D perhaps TRBD1 (5 bases). The TCR comes from a woman in her fifties or sixties with multiple sclerosis. The sample comprised PBMCs. The DNA of the CDR3 is TGTGCCAGTGGCAGGGAGGCCCGTGGCTATGGCTACACCTTC. Residues: CASGREARGYGYTF.